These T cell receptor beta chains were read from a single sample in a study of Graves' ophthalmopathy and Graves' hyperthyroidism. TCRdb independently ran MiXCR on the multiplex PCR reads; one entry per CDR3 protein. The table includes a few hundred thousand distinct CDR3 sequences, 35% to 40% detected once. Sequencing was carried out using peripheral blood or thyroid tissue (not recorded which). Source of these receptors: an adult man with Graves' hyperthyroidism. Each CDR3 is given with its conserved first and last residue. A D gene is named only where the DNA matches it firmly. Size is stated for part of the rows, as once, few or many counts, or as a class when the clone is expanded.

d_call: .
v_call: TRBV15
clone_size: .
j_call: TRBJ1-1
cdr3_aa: CATSITPGALNTEAFF
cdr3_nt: TGTGCCACCAGCATCACGCCGGGGGCTCTGAACACTGAAGCTTTCTTT

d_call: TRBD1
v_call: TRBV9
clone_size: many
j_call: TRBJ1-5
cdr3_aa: CASSPNTGGNQPQHF
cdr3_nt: TGTGCCAGCAGCCCAAACACAGGGGGCAATCAGCCCCAGCATTTT

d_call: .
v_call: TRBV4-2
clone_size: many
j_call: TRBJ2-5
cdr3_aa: CASSHTQRDQETQYF
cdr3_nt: TGTGCCAGCAGCCACACACAGAGGGATCAAGAGACCCAGTACTTC

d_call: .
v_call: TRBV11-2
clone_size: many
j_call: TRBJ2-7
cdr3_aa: CASSLVVSTAYEQYF
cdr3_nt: TGTGCCAGCAGCTTAGTGGTCTCAACGGCTTACGAGCAGTACTTC

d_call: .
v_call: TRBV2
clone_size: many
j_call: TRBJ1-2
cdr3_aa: CASSEGYGYTF
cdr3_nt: TGTGCCAGCAGTGAAGGCTATGGCTACACCTTC

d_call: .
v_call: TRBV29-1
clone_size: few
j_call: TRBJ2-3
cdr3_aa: CSVEDLVGAVRTDTQYF
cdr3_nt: TGCAGCGTTGAAGATCTTGTGGGGGCCGTCCGCACAGATACGCAGTATTTT

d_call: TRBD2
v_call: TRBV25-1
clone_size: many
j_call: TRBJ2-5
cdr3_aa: CASSELRGRGEFQETQYF
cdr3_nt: TGTGCCAGCAGTGAATTGCGGGGGCGGGGGGAATTTCAAGAGACCCAGTACTTC

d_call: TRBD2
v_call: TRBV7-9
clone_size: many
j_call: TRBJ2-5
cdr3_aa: CASSRPGGRETQYF
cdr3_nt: TGTGCCAGCAGCCGGCCGGGGGGACGAGAGACCCAGTACTTC

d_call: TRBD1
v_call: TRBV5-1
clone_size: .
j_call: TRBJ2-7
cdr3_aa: CASSRGQGDNEQYF
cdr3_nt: TGCGCCAGCAGCCGGGGACAGGGGGATAACGAGCAGTACTTC

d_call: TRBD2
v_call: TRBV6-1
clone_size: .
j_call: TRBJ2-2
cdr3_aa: CASSSLMGAGGTNTGELFF
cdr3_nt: TGTGCCAGCAGTTCCCTAATGGGTGCGGGGGGAACGAACACCGGGGAGCTGTTTTTT

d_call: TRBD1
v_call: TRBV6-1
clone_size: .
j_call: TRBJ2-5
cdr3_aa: CASSQGQGAKETQYF
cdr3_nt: TGTGCCAGCAGCCAGGGACAGGGGGCGAAGGAGACCCAGTACTTC

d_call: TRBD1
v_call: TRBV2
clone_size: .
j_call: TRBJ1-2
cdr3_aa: CASRQGDRTNYGYTF
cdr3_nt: TGTGCCAGCCGACAGGGGGACAGGACAAACTATGGCTACACCTTC

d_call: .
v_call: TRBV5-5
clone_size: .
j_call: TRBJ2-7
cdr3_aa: CASSFPDGYEQYF
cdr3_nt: TGTGCCAGCAGCTTTCCGGACGGATACGAGCAGTACTTC

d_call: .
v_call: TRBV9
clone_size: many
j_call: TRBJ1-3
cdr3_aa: CASSVQGSGNTIYF
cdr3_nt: TGTGCCAGCAGCGTACAGGGCTCTGGAAACACCATATATTTT

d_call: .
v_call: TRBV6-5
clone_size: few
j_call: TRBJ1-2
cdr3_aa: CASSEEGWVGLMYGYTF
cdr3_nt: TGTGCCAGCAGTGAAGAAGGCTGGGTGGGTCTAATGTATGGCTACACCTTC

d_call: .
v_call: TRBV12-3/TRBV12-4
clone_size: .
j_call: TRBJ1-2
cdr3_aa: CASSLAVRYGYTF
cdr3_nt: TGTGCCAGCAGTTTAGCGGTCCGATATGGCTACACCTTC

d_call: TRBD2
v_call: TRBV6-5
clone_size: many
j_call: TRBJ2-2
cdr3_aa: CASSSGLAGELFF
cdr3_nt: TGTGCCAGCAGTTCGGGACTAGCGGGGGAGCTGTTTTTT

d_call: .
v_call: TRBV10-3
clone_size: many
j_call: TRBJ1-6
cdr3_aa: CAISPNPGNSPLHF
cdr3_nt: TGTGCCATCAGTCCAAATCCAGGGAATTCACCCCTCCACTTT

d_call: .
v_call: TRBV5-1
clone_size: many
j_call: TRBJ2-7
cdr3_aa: CASSLEGTPSTYEQYF
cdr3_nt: TGCGCCAGCAGCTTGGAGGGGACACCATCCACCTACGAGCAGTACTTC

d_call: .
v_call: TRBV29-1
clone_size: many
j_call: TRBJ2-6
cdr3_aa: CSVTDGPSGANVLTF
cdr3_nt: TGCAGCGTGACTGACGGACCCTCTGGGGCCAACGTCCTGACTTTC

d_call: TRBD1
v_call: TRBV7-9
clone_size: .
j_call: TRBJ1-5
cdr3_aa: CASSWGDRSNQPQHF
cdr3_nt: TGTGCCAGCAGCTGGGGGGACAGGAGCAATCAGCCCCAGCATTTT

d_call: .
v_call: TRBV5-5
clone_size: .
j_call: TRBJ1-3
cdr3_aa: CASSLLGGAGNTIYF
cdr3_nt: TGTGCCAGCAGCTTGCTTGGGGGTGCGGGAAACACCATATATTTT

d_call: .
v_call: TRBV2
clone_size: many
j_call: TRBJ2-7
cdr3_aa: CASSEKGATYEQYF
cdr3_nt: TGTGCCAGCAGTGAAAAAGGAGCTACCTACGAGCAGTACTTC

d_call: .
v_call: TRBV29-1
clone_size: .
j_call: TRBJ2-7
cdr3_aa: CSAGTGYGYEQYF
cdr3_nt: TGCAGCGCCGGGACGGGGTACGGGTACGAGCAGTACTTC

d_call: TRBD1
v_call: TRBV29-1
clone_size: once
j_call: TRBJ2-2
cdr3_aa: CSVVRDRGRTGELFF
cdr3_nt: TGCAGCGTTGTCCGGGACAGGGGAAGAACCGGGGAGCTGTTTTTT

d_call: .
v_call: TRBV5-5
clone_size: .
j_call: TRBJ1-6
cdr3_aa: CASSARQSHSNSPLHF
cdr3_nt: TGTGCCAGCAGCGCGCGACAGTCCCACTCAAATTCACCCCTCCACTTT

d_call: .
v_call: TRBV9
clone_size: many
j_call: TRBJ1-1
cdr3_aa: CASSVAMTASEAFF
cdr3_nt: TGTGCCAGCAGCGTAGCAATGACAGCCTCTGAAGCTTTCTTT

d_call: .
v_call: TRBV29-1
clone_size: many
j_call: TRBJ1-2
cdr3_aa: CSVETGYANYGYTF
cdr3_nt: TGCAGCGTTGAAACAGGGTATGCTAACTATGGCTACACCTTC

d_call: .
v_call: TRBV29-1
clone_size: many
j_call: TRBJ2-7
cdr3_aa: CSVAGMEQYF
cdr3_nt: TGCAGCGTCGCCGGTATGGAGCAGTACTTC

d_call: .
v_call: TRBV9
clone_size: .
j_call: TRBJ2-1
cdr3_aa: CASSLGDEQFF
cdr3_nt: TGTGCCAGCAGCCTCGGGGATGAGCAGTTCTTC

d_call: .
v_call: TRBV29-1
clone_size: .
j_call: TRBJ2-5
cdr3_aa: CSGRAGRDQYF
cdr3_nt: TGCAGCGGGAGGGCCGGAAGAGACCAGTACTTC

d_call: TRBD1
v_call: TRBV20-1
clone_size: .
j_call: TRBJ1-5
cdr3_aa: CSVPGQGNQPQHF
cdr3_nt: TGCAGTGTCCCGGGACAGGGGAATCAGCCCCAGCATTTT

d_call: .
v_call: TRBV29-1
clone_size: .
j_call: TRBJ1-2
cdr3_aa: CSVLQGRGYTF
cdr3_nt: TGCAGCGTCCTACAGGGTAGGGGCTACACCTTC

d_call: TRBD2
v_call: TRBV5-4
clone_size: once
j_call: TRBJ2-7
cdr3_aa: CASSLSGGALYEQYF
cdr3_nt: TGTGCCAGCAGTCTGAGCGGGGGGGCGTTATACGAGCAGTACTTC

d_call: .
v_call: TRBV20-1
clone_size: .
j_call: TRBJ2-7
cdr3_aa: CSARDHSYEQYF
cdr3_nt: TGCAGTGCTAGAGACCATTCCTACGAGCAGTACTTC

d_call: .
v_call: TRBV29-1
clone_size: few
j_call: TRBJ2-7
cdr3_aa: CSVEGQSSYEQYF
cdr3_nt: TGCAGCGTTGAGGGTCAGAGCTCCTACGAGCAGTACTTC

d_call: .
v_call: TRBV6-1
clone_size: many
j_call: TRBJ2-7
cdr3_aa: CASSEVRIIDEQYF
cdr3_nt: TGTGCCAGCAGTGAAGTGAGGATCATCGACGAGCAGTACTTC

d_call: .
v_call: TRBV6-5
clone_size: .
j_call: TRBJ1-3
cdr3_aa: CASRDPGTSGNTIYF
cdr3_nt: TGTGCCAGCAGAGATCCCGGCACCTCTGGAAACACCATATATTTT

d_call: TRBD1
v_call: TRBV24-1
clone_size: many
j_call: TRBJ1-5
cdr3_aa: CATSEGTEPRQPQHF
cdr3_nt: TGTGCCACCAGTGAGGGGACAGAGCCTCGTCAGCCCCAGCATTTT

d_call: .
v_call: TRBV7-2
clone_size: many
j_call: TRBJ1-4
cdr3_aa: CASSWKGEIGEKLFF
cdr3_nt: TGTGCCAGCAGCTGGAAGGGTGAGATTGGGGAAAAACTGTTTTTT

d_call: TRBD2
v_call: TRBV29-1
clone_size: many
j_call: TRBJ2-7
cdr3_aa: CSVSGGTSDEQYF
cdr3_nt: TGCAGCGTTAGTGGCGGGACTAGCGACGAGCAGTACTTC

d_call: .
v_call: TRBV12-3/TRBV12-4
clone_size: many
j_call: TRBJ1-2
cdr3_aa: CATTGRNYGYTF
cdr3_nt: TGTGCCACGACTGGACGGAACTATGGCTACACCTTC

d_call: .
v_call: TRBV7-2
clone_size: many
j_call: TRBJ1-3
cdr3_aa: CASSFLTVVKGNTIYF
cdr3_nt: TGTGCCAGCAGCTTTCTTACCGTGGTGAAGGGAAACACCATATATTTT

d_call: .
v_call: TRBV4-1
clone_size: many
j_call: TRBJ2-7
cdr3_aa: CASSQEVTYEQYF
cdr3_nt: TGCGCCAGCAGCCAAGAGGTCACCTACGAGCAGTACTTC

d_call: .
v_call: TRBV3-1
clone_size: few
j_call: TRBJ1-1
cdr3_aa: CASSQARAEAFF
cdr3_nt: TGTGCCAGCAGCCAAGCCCGGGCTGAAGCTTTCTTT

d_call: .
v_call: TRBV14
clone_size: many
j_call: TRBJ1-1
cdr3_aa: CASSQGSTPEAFF
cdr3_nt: TGTGCCAGCAGCCAGGGAAGTACCCCTGAAGCTTTCTTT